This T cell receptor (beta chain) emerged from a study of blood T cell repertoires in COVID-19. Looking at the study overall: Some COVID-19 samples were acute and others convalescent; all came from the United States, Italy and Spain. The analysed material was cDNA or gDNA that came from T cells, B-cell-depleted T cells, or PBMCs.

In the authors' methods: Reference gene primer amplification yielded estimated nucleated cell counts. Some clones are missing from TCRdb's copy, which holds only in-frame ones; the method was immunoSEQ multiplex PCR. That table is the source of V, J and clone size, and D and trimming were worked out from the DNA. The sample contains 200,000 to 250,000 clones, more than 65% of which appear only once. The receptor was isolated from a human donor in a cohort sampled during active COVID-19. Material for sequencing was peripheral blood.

CDR3 sequence (DNA): TGCGCCAGCAGCTCAGGGACAGCGAGTAAGGTCGAGCAGTACTTC. The encoded protein is CASSSGTASKVEQYF. The gene calls are TRBV5-1 and TRBJ2-7; 7 positions match TRBD1. V lost 3 bases to trimming and J lost 6 bases; unmatched junction nucleotides: 12. The CDR3 is 15 amino acids. The germline CDR1 and CDR2 sequences are SGHRS and YFSETQ.